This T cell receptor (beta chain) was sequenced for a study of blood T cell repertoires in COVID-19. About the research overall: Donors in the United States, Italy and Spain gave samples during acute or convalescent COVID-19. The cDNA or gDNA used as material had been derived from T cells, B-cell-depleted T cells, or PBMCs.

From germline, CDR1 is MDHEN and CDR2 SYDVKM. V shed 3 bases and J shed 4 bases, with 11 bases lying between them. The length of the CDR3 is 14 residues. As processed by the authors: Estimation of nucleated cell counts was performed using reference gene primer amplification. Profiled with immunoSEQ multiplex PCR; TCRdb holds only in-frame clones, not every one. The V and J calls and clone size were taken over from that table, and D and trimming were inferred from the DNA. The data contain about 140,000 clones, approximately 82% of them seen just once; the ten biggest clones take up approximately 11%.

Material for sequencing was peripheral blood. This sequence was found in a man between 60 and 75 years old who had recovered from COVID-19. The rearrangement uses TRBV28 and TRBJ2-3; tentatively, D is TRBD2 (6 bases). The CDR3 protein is CASSFSGAPDTQYF. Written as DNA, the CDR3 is TGTGCCAGCAGTTTCTCGGGAGCACCAGATACGCAGTATTTT.